The TCR beta chain described here comes from a study of CXCR3-negative and CXCR3-positive naive CD8 T cells. For the study at large: The libraries together contributed about 135 million TRB reads, each supplying about 1.5 +/- 0.3 million. Overall study findings and caveats: Whereas both naive subsets had comparably high diversity, memory CD8+ cells had much lower diversity. It was found that naive subsets had comparable surface CD5, and TCR strength was inferred from TRB CDR3 properties. CXCR3-negative and CXCR3-positive naive cells shared comparable TRBV-TRBJ usage, but memory cells did not.

Note on this clonotype: The antigen is undetermined.

With UMI labels, 5' RACE was used to prepare the TRB cDNA libraries. Reanalyzing the 5' RACE reads, TCRdb keeps one entry per CDR3 protein, without DNA. This table holds tens of thousands of distinct CDR3 sequences. Sequenced: memory CD8+ T cells from blood. The clonotype was recovered from a human donor in good health. Some clones in this sample may be carry-over from other donors' samples.

The CDR3 spells CASSRLEVNNEQFF. The genes are TRBV12-3 or TRBV12-4 and TRBJ2-1; TCRdb designates TRBD2, a call that cannot be tested without DNA. The CDR3 covers 14 residues.